The 16 T cell receptor beta chains presented below share a single source sample, sequenced in a study of T cells after yellow fever vaccination. TCRdb re-called the 5' RACE reads through MiXCR, storing one row per CDR3 protein. Altogether roughly 300,000 distinct CDR3 sequences are present, 8% to 9.5% being singletons, with the ten largest covering 17%. Sequences were derived from PBMCs, sampled about 49 days after the first yellow fever vaccination. The receptors shown here come from a man aged 18 to 35 who received the YFV17D yellow fever vaccine.

The J gene is TRBJ2-7, the V gene TRBV11-1; 12 bases match TRBD2. V dropped 4 bases and J dropped 6; count of bases not matched to a gene: 16. The CDR3 is 18 amino acids. Germline CDR1 and CDR2: SGHAT and FQDESV (reference sequence). CDR3 sequence (DNA): TGTGCCAGCAGCTCAAACCAACTCCTCCCGGGACTAGCGGGCGAGCAGTACTTC. Amino acids: CASSSNQLLPGLAGEQYF.

This clonotype turned up a few times. CDR3 nucleotides: TGTGCCAGCAGTTACGGGGGGTATGGCTACACCTTC. Encoded protein: CASSYGGYGYTF. J is TRBJ1-2 and V is TRBV6-5; possible D gene TRBD1, 5 bases. CDR1 and CDR2 (germline): MNHEY, SVGAGI. Trimming pared 2 bases from V and 5 bases from J, leaving 6 bases between. CDR3 size: 12 residues.

This clonotype was detected only a few times. J is TRBJ2-1 and V is TRBV6-2 or TRBV6-3; D is perhaps TRBD1 (6 bases). The germline CDR1 and CDR2 sequences are MNHEY and SVGEGT. The CDR3 contains 12 residues. The ends were cut back, 5 bases at V and 6 bases at J, with 8 bases in the middle. The CDR3 DNA reads TGTGCCAGCAGTGGACAGCTCAATGAGCAGTTCTTC. It yields the protein CASSGQLNEQFF.

The CDR3 DNA reads TGTGCCAGCAGCTTAACCGGACCCACAGATACGCAGTATTTT. Translated: CASSLTGPTDTQYF. V and J are TRBV7-6 and TRBJ2-3, with D unclear. Germline V gene sequence: CDR1 SGHVS, CDR2 FNYEAQ. With 2 bases removed from V and 2 bases from J, the gap between germline ends came to 8 bases. This CDR3 has 14 amino acids. The whole variable domain, remainder taken from reference TRBV7-6 and TRBJ2-3, is GAGVSQSPRYKVTKRGQDVALRCDPISGHVSLYWYRQALGQGPEFLTYFNYEAQQDKSGLPNDRFSAERPEGSISTLTIQRTEQRDSAMYRCASSLTGPTDTQYFGPGTRLTVL.

In this sample, this clonotype turned up many times. V is TRBV12-3 or TRBV12-4 and J is TRBJ1-1; D perhaps matches TRBD1 (6 bases). The CDR3 totals 17 residues. The V end lost 3 bases, the J end lost 1 base, and 18 bases lay between the germline ends. The CDR3 nucleotides are TGTGCCAGCAGTTTTTTCCCCGGGACAAGAGCGAACACTGAAGCTTTCTTT. The encoded protein is CASSFFPGTRANTEAFF.

This clonotype was detected only a few times. The V and J genes are TRBV7-2 and TRBJ2-3; D is possibly TRBD1 (6 bases). Trimming took off 5 bases at V and 1 base at J, with 13 bases between the two ends. CDR1 and CDR2 (germline): SGHTA, FQGNSA. CDR3 size: 15 residues. CDR3 in amino acids: CASSQPGHGTDTQYF. CDR3 DNA sequence: TGTGCCAGCAGCCAGCCGGGACACGGCACAGATACGCAGTATTTT.

The sample holds a few counts of this clonotype. The gene calls are TRBV5-6 and TRBJ1-2; tentative D call: TRBD1 (6 bases). The CDR3 sequence is 14 residues long. CDR1 is SGHDT, CDR2 YYEEEE, per germline. Trimming cost V 4 bases and J 4 bases, with 14 bases left between them. Written as DNA, the CDR3 is TGTGCCAGCAGCCAACCCGACAGGCGCTATGGCTACACCTTC. It is translated as CASSQPDRRYGYTF.

The chain couples TRBV6-5 to TRBJ2-3, with 7 bases fitting TRBD2. The CDR3 sequence is 15 residues long. The V gene's germline CDR1 is MNHEY and CDR2 SVGAGI. The junction had 5 bases not matched to a gene; V was cut back by 0 bases and J by 5 bases. The DNA for the CDR3 is TGTGCCAGCAGTTACTCGGCGGGAGTCCAAGATACGCAGTATTTT. This gives the protein CASSYSAGVQDTQYF.

This clonotype was picked up a small number of times. V and J are TRBV11-2 and TRBJ2-4; 8 bases are a match to TRBD1. The CDR3 loop spans 16 amino acids. The J segment lost 3 bases and the V segment lost 8 bases, leaving 12 bases of the junction unmatched. Germline V lookup: CDR1 SGHAT, CDR2 FQNNGV. The DNA of the CDR3 is TGTGCCAGCGGGGGGTTGACAGGGGAAGGCAAAAACATTCAGTACTTC. It yields the protein CASGGLTGEGKNIQYF.

This rearrangement joins TRBV7-2 to TRBJ2-3; no definite D call. Germline V gene lookup returns CDR1 SGHTA and CDR2 FQGNSA. CDR3 size: 14 residues. Trimming left V 3 bases short and J 0 bases short, with 7 bases between. The CDR3 DNA is TGTGCCAGCAGCTTCTATGCTAGCACAGATACGCAGTATTTT. This translates into CASSFYASTDTQYF.

The chain is built from TRBV15 and TRBJ1-5; D remains ambiguous. Germline-derived CDR1 and CDR2 are LNHNV and YYDKDF (reference sequence). This CDR3 comprises 17 residues. V lost 5 bases to trimming and J lost 3 bases, with 20 bases between them. The CDR3 coding sequence is TGTGCCACCAGCGTACGGATTAATTGGGAGGTCAATCAGCCCCAGCATTTT. Translated: CATSVRINWEVNQPQHF.

V and J are TRBV19 and TRBJ2-7; D gene ambiguous. Trimming cost V 5 bases and J 3 bases, with 5 bases left between them. CDR1 is LNHDA, CDR2 SQIVND, per germline (reference sequence). The CDR3 spans 11 residues. CDR3 in DNA: TGTGCCAGTAGTGGTTTCTACGAGCAGTACTTC. This encodes CASSGFYEQYF.

The rearrangement uses TRBV5-1 and TRBJ2-1; 7 nucleotides match TRBD1. This CDR3 has 16 amino acids. CDR1 and CDR2 from the germline V gene are SGHRS and YFSETQ. The V and J ends lost 0 bases and 6 bases, in that order; junction bases with no gene match: 9. The CDR3 here is CASSLVETGIGNEQFF. The CDR3 nucleotides read TGCGCCAGCAGCTTGGTGGAGACAGGGATTGGCAATGAGCAGTTCTTC.

This clonotype was seen more than once but under ten times. This CDR3 reads CASGDAAGYGYTF. DNA of the CDR3: TGTGCCAGCGGCGATGCGGCGGGTTACGGCTACACCTTC. The V and J genes are TRBV12-3 or TRBV12-4 and TRBJ1-2; no clear D gene. The CDR3 loop spans 13 amino acids. V dropped 8 bases and J dropped 8 bases, with 18 bases sitting between them.

This clonotype turned up a few times. The chain recombines TRBV18 with TRBJ1-6; tentatively, D is TRBD1 (6 bases). Per the germline V gene, CDR1 is KGHSH and CDR2 is LQKENI. The ends were cut back, 6 bases at V and 10 bases at J, with 16 bases in the middle. The CDR3 runs 14 residues. CDR3: CASSRAGAQSPLHF. CDR3 in DNA: TGTGCCAGCTCTAGGGCAGGGGCACAATCACCCCTCCACTTT. Together with reference TRBV18 and TRBJ1-6, the CDR3 gives the full variable domain: NAGVMQNPRHLVRRRGQEARLRCSPMKGHSHVYWYRQLPEEGLKFMVYLQKENIIDESGMPKERFSAEFPKEGPSILRIQQVVRGDSAAYFCASSRAGAQSPLHFGNGTRLTVT.

This clonotype was recorded many times. This chain connects TRBV7-3 to TRBJ2-1, with TRBD2 matching 7 bases. Losses at the gene ends were 5 bases for V and 0 bases for J; bases not matched to a gene: 10. Germline-derived CDR1 and CDR2 are SGHTA and FQGTGA. The CDR3 is 17 residues long. The DNA of the CDR3 is TGTGCCAGCAGCCCACACCAAGCGGGGCCCTCCTACAATGAGCAGTTCTTC. Translated, it gives CASSPHQAGPSYNEQFF.